What follows is one TCR beta chain and its context. The sample originates from a study of blood T cell repertoires in COVID-19. Overall study: Sample material is recorded as cDNA or gDNA derived from T cells, B-cell-depleted T cells, or PBMCs.

Source study methods: Researchers report that nucleated cell counts were estimated from reference gene primer amplification. The data were produced by immunoSEQ multiplex PCR, yet TCRdb's version contains in-frame clones alone and is incomplete. The V and J calls and clone size come from that table; D and trimming were worked out from the DNA. The table includes around 300,000 clones, more than 70% detected once. The CDR3 extends over 13 amino acids. The ends were cut back, 4 bases at V and 0 bases at J, with 7 bases in the middle. CDR1 and CDR2 (germline): SGHRS, YFSETQ. The chain joins TRBV5-1 to TRBJ1-1; unclear D gene. The receptor was derived from a woman aged 25-40 years with COVID-19, enrolled during active disease. The sequencing input was peripheral blood. CDR3 amino acids: CASSPHLNTEAFF. CDR3 in DNA: TGCGCCAGCAGCCCACATCTGAACACTGAAGCTTTCTTT. Complete variable domain (other parts from reference TRBV5-1 and TRBJ1-1): KAGVTQTPRYLIKTRGQQVTLSCSPISGHRSVSWYQQTPGQGLQFLFEYFSETQRNKGNFPGRFSGRQFSNSRSEMNVSTLELGDSALYLCASSPHLNTEAFFGQGTRLTVV.